This TCR beta chain was captured in a study of blood T cell repertoires in COVID-19. The ends lost 2 bases at V and 8 bases at J; junction bases unmatched: 7. Germline lookup yields CDR1 GTSNPN and CDR2 SVGIG (reference sequence). The CDR3 is made up of 13 amino acids. Before being deemed recovered, Cohort 3 donors had two negative PCRs, clearance, or symptom resolution. The method was immunoSEQ multiplex PCR; TCRdb's version includes in-frame clones alone and lacks a portion of them. Of about 130,000 clones listed, about 88% are singletons. The chain joins TRBV30 to TRBJ1-2; 8 bases fit TRBD1. The TCR comes from a woman between 50 and 59 years old who had recovered from COVID-19. The sample was PBMCs or T cells enriched from blood (not recorded which). The CDR3 bases are TGTGCCTGGAGTCCCCAGGGGGCTGGCGGCTACACCTTC. Its protein product is CAWSPQGAGGYTF.